A single sample gave rise to the 28 T cell receptor beta chains below, sequenced in a study of T-cell memory formation after mild COVID-19. One entry per CDR3 protein, called by TCRdb with MiXCR from the 5' RACE reads. The sample lists hundreds of thousands of distinct CDR3 sequences; around 19% were seen once. Sequenced material: PBMCs or a T cell subset sorted from them (not recorded which). The receptors were gathered from a man younger than 35 who had mild COVID-19 (a few samples of this study predate the infection). Cell type and time point are not known.

This clonotype appeared a few times. V usage is TRBV6-5 and J usage is TRBJ2-4; TRBD1 agrees at 7 bases. Germline CDR1 and CDR2: MNHEY and SVGAGI. The CDR3 totals 17 residues. V shed 5 bases and J 1 base; nucleotides not matched to a gene: 11. The CDR3 nucleotides are TGTGCCAGCAGTAGAATTCGACAGGACAGGGCCAAAAACATTCAGTACTTC. This codes for CASSRIRQDRAKNIQYF.

The rearrangement joins TRBV5-6 to TRBJ2-3; D possibly corresponds to TRBD2 (5 bases). The ends were cut back, 5 bases at V and 6 bases at J, with 16 bases in the middle. There are 14 residues in the CDR3. Germline V gene lookup returns CDR1 SGHDT and CDR2 YYEEEE. CDR3 DNA sequence: TGTGCCAGCAGGAAGCAAGTCACGGGGGATACGCAGTATTTT. Its protein product is CASRKQVTGDTQYF.

The rearrangement joins TRBV5-1 to TRBJ2-5, with a possible D match to TRBD2 (5 bases). CDR1 SGHRS and CDR2 YFSETQ come from the germline V gene. The germline V and J ends were trimmed by 0 bases and 5 bases, with 11 bases remaining between them. This CDR3 spans 14 amino acids. CDR3 sequence: CASSLDIERETQYF. The DNA of the CDR3 is TGCGCCAGCAGCTTGGATATCGAGCGGGAGACCCAGTACTTC.

CDR3 sequence: CASSYPDSNQPQHF. Written as DNA, the CDR3 is TGTGCCAGCAGTTACCCTGATAGCAATCAGCCCCAGCATTTT. The V call is TRBV6-5, the J call TRBJ1-5; D unclear. The CDR3 has 14 amino acids. V dropped 2 bases and J dropped 0 bases, with 5 bases sitting between them. CDR1 and CDR2 from the germline V gene are MNHEY and SVGAGI.

This clonotype came up a few times. One end of the junction varies from germline; a read error may be responsible. The rearrangement links TRBV7-2 to TRBJ2-3, with D unclear. Germline CDR1 and CDR2: SGHTA and FQGNSA. There are 14 residues in the CDR3. CDR3: CASSPRASADTQYF. Written as DNA, the CDR3 is TGCGCCAGCTCTCCGCGAGCGAGCGCAGATACGCAGTATTTT.

The rearrangement links TRBV7-9 to TRBJ1-2; D is unresolved. The length of the CDR3 is 14 residues. V gave up 1 base and J gave up 3 bases, with 9 bases separating them. Germline lookup yields CDR1 SEHNR and CDR2 FQNEAQ (reference sequence). As DNA, the CDR3 is TGTGCCAGCAGCTTAGAACCACCCCACTATGGCTACACCTTC. Encoded protein: CASSLEPPHYGYTF.

This clonotype has a handful of counts. The CDR3: CASSLYRVSGGYTF. CDR3 nucleotide sequence: TGTGCCAGCAGCTTATACAGGGTTTCGGGCGGCTACACCTTC. The chain joins TRBV7-2 to TRBJ1-2, with D tentatively TRBD1 (6 bases). Per germline, CDR1 SGHTA and CDR2 FQGNSA. This CDR3 has 14 residues. The V end lost 2 bases, the J end lost 8 bases, and 15 bases lay between the germline ends.

The CDR3 sequence is CASSQEQEKLFF. CDR3 in DNA: TGCGCCAGCAGCCAAGAACAGGAAAAACTGTTTTTT. V usage is TRBV4-3 and J usage is TRBJ1-4; D is unresolved. This CDR3 is built from 12 residues. Trimming stripped 0 bases from V and 8 bases from J, with 4 bases between. The germline V gene has CDR1 LGHNA and CDR2 YSLEER.

The chain joins TRBV4-1 to TRBJ2-7, with 9 bases lining up with TRBD2. Germline V gene sequence: CDR1 MGHRA, CDR2 YSYEKL. The CDR3 is made up of 16 amino acids. V was pared by 2 bases and J by 4 bases, with 9 bases of the junction left unmatched. The CDR3 DNA reads as TGCGCCAGCAGCCAAATCGCGGGGGGGCTAGGATACGAGCAGTACTTC. Translating it yields CASSQIAGGLGYEQYF.

The CDR3 region has the DNA TGTGCCAGCTCACAACACGAAAGGGAGACCCAGTACTTC. Its translation: CASSQHERETQYF. This chain connects TRBV18 to TRBJ2-5; unclear D gene. Trimming took 4 bases from V and 5 from J, leaving 11 bases between them. The germline CDR1 and CDR2 sequences are KGHSH and LQKENI. The CDR3 extends over 13 amino acids.

The chain has TRBV29-1 and TRBJ2-5; the D gene could be TRBD1 or TRBD2 (5 bases each). Trimming removed 1 base at V and 2 bases at J, with 8 bases between. This CDR3 is built from 13 residues. Per the germline V gene, CDR1 is SQVTM and CDR2 is ANQGSEA. CDR3 amino acids: CSVEVGVQETQYF. CDR3 coding DNA: TGCAGCGTTGAAGTGGGGGTACAAGAGACCCAGTACTTC.

This clonotype was observed a handful of times. The rearrangement uses TRBV6-2 or TRBV6-3 and TRBJ2-3, with TRBD1 matching 8 bases. The CDR3 is 15 amino acids. Per germline, CDR1 MNHEY and CDR2 SVGEGT. V lost 0 bases, J lost 7 bases, and 6 bases stayed unmatched. The CDR3 spells CASSYSWTGRNTQYF. The CDR3 region has the DNA TGTGCCAGCAGTTACTCGTGGACAGGGCGAAATACGCAGTATTTT.

The chain recombines TRBV7-2 with TRBJ2-5; D is unclear. CDR1 is SGHTA, CDR2 FQGNSA, per germline. The CDR3 spans 16 residues. The V end lost 5 bases, the J end lost 0 bases, and 16 bases lay between the germline ends. The CDR3 sequence: CASSGVHSQYQETQYF. DNA for the CDR3: TGTGCCAGCAGCGGCGTTCATTCACAGTACCAAGAGACCCAGTACTTC. The complete variable domain, with remaining parts taken from reference TRBV7-2 and TRBJ2-5, reads GAGVSQSPSNKVTEKGKDVELRCDPISGHTALYWYRQSLGQGLEFLIYFQGNSAPDKSGLPSDRFSAERTGGSVSTLTIQRTQQEDSAVYLCASSGVHSQYQETQYFGPGTRLLVL.

The rearrangement uses TRBV4-2 and TRBJ2-3; D is perhaps TRBD1 or TRBD2 (5 bases each). Per germline, CDR1 LGHNA and CDR2 YNFKEQ. CDR3 length equals 14 residues. V lost 2 bases to trimming and J lost 10 bases, with 16 bases between them. This chain's CDR3 is CASSQTGTQGAQYF. CDR3 sequence (DNA): TGTGCCAGCAGCCAAACCGGGACCCAAGGTGCGCAGTATTTT.

This clonotype was detected only a few times. This chain connects TRBV27 to TRBJ1-1; D perhaps matches TRBD1 (6 bases). Germline CDR1 reads MNHEY; CDR2 reads SMNVEV (reference sequence). Trimming removed 0 bases from V and 4 bases from J, with 9 bases in between. CDR3 length: 14 residues. CDR3 in amino acids: CASSLSSRGTEAFF. CDR3 coding DNA: TGTGCCAGCAGTTTATCGTCCAGGGGCACTGAAGCTTTCTTT.

V is TRBV2 and J is TRBJ1-2, with 9 bases that match TRBD1. This CDR3 is 16 amino acids long. Germline CDR1 is SNHLY and CDR2 is FYNNEI. V shed 0 bases, J shed 8 bases, and the junction held 10 bases outside the gene matches. The CDR3 here is CASSEALGTGWRGYTF. CDR3 DNA sequence: TGTGCCAGCAGTGAAGCTCTCGGGACAGGGTGGCGAGGCTACACCTTC.

CDR3 in DNA: TGTGCCAGCAGTTATCGGGAGAGGACTGAAGCTTTCTTT. Translating gives CASSYRERTEAFF. J is TRBJ1-1 and V is TRBV6-5; D not certain. The CDR3 sequence is 13 residues long. Germline CDR1 reads MNHEY; CDR2 reads SVGAGI. Trimming removed 3 bases from V and 5 bases from J, with 10 bases in between.

This clonotype was detected only a few times. The V call is TRBV7-2, the J call TRBJ1-1, with a weak D call TRBD1 (5 bases). Trimming took 3 bases from V and 8 from J, leaving 10 bases between them. CDR3 length: 12 residues. Per germline, CDR1 SGHTA and CDR2 FQGNSA. This CDR3 reads CASSFTRTEAFF. The CDR3, as DNA: TGTGCCAGCAGCTTCACCCGGACAGAAGCTTTCTTT. Filled out from reference TRBV7-2 and TRBJ1-1, the complete variable domain reads GAGVSQSPSNKVTEKGKDVELRCDPISGHTALYWYRQSLGQGLEFLIYFQGNSAPDKSGLPSDRFSAERTGGSVSTLTIQRTQQEDSAVYLCASSFTRTEAFFGQGTRLTVV.

The chain couples TRBV6-4 to TRBJ1-1; D not certain. The germline CDR1 and CDR2 sequences are MRHNA and SNTAGT. Between the trimmed V and J ends, which lost 2 bases and 1 base, there was a span of 5 bases. This CDR3 is 13 amino acids long. CDR3 residues: CASSDQPNTEAFF. The CDR3 bases are TGTGCCAGCAGTGACCAGCCGAACACTGAAGCTTTCTTT.

This rearrangement joins TRBV27 to TRBJ1-1; 7 bases agree with TRBD1. V lost 5 bases, J lost 0 bases, and 9 bases stayed unmatched. Looked up from germline, CDR1 is MNHEY and CDR2 is SMNVEV (reference sequence). The CDR3 is 16 residues long. The CDR3 DNA reads as TGTGCCAGCAGTCCTACAGGGGCCCCCATGAACACTGAAGCTTTCTTT. Protein: CASSPTGAPMNTEAFF.

The V and J genes are TRBV5-1 and TRBJ2-5, with D perhaps being TRBD1 or TRBD2 (6 bases each). V lost 6 bases and J 2 bases, leaving 14 bases between the germline ends. There are 14 residues in the CDR3. Germline V lookup: CDR1 SGHRS, CDR2 YFSETQ. Here the CDR3 reads CASKTGGVQETQYF. DNA of the CDR3: TGCGCCAGCAAGACAGGAGGGGTACAAGAGACCCAGTACTTC.

This chain uses TRBV9 with TRBJ2-3; the D is unclear. Germline CDR1 is SGDLS and CDR2 is YYNGEE. Trimming pared 3 bases from V and 1 base from J, leaving 6 bases between. CDR3 length equals 13 residues. As DNA, the CDR3 is TGTGCCAGCAGCGGGCCTGGCACAGATACGCAGTATTTT. Translating it yields CASSGPGTDTQYF. Complete variable domain (other parts from reference TRBV9 and TRBJ2-3): DSGVTQTPKHLITATGQRVTLRCSPRSGDLSVYWYQQSLDQGLQFLIQYYNGEERAKGNILERFSAQQFPDLHSELNLSSLELGDSALYFCASSGPGTDTQYFGPGTRLTVL.

A few counts support this clonotype. V usage is TRBV15 and J usage is TRBJ2-7; 7 nucleotides agree with TRBD1. This CDR3 is built from 14 residues. V shed 6 bases, J shed 5 bases, and the junction held 10 bases outside the gene matches. Germline V gives CDR1 LNHNV, CDR2 YYDKDF (reference sequence). For the CDR3, the DNA is TGTGCCACCAGACGACAGGGTCAGGGGGACGAGCAGTACTTC. Amino acids: CATRRQGQGDEQYF.

The chain carries TRBV12-3 or TRBV12-4 and TRBJ2-2; 8 bases align to TRBD1. Unmatched junction bases numbered 2, after V lost 5 bases and J lost 3 bases. The CDR3 is 14 amino acids. CDR3 amino acids: CASSNRGDTGELFF. The CDR3 bases are TGTGCCAGCAGTAACAGGGGGGACACCGGGGAGCTGTTTTTT.

The chain couples TRBV7-9 to TRBJ1-1; 9 nucleotides match TRBD1. With 4 bases clipped from V and 9 bases from J, the junction kept 6 bases outside the gene matches. The CDR3 totals 13 residues. CDR1 is SEHNR, CDR2 FQNEAQ, per germline (reference sequence). The chain's CDR3 is CASSWEDRGKAFF. CDR3 nucleotides: TGTGCCAGCAGCTGGGAGGACAGGGGAAAAGCTTTCTTT.

The chain joins TRBV4-1 to TRBJ2-3; 9 nucleotides match TRBD2. The trim removed 5 bases at V and 2 bases at J, leaving 8 bases unmatched. In germline, CDR1 is MGHRA, CDR2 YSYEKL. This CDR3 spans 16 amino acids. The CDR3 bases are TGCGCCAGCAGCGTACGAGCGGGGGGACTCACAGATACGCAGTATTTT. Amino acids: CASSVRAGGLTDTQYF.

This clonotype was detected a few times. J is TRBJ2-7 and V is TRBV7-2; the D gene could be TRBD1 or TRBD2 (5 bases each). The germline CDR1 and CDR2 sequences are SGHTA and FQGNSA. There are 14 residues in the CDR3. V gave up 5 bases and J gave up 3 bases, with 14 bases separating them. CDR3 bases: TGTGCCAGCAGCCGGGGCCCGAGGGGCTACGAGCAGTACTTC. This sequence encodes CASSRGPRGYEQYF. The full variable domain, its missing parts supplied by reference TRBV7-2 and TRBJ2-7, is GAGVSQSPSNKVTEKGKDVELRCDPISGHTALYWYRQSLGQGLEFLIYFQGNSAPDKSGLPSDRFSAERTGGSVSTLTIQRTQQEDSAVYLCASSRGPRGYEQYFGPGTRLTVT.

This clonotype has only a few counts. The chain couples TRBV4-3 to TRBJ1-2; D not resolved. This CDR3 has 20 amino acids. V lost 1 base, J lost 4 bases, and 28 bases lay in between. CDR1 LGHNA and CDR2 YSLEER come from the germline V gene. CDR3 amino acids: CASSQVSRLPVLPGSYGYTF. The CDR3 nucleotides are TGCGCCAGCAGCCAAGTATCCAGACTCCCGGTCCTTCCGGGAAGCTATGGCTACACCTTC.